The T cell receptor (beta chain) under discussion was sequenced for a study of tumor-infiltrating lymphocytes in primary liver carcinoma. Study results and caveats: The overlap of tumor-adjacent and tumor-blood pairs was smaller than that of tumor region pairs. Top-250-clone fractions were significantly higher in tumors than in blood (p = 0.039).

For this clonotype: Its antigen remains unidentified. The CDR3 does not end in the conserved phenylalanine or tryptophan, so this is likely a read error.

Germline CDR1 and CDR2: SGHAT and FQNNGV. This CDR3 has 13 residues. Investigators took RNA and DNA out together from about 19-30 mg of unsorted bulk tissue. By surgical resection, the patients were treated for their primary liver carcinoma. Starting from 500 ng of total RNA, TCR beta cDNA was produced with a primer in the constant region. Slightly modified ARM-PCR served as the procedure for the TCR beta libraries. These libraries came from three rounds of nested multiplex PCR. Amplification in the first two PCR rounds was performed using TRBV1-TRBV30 forward primers and a C-beta reverse primer for 10 cycles each. Using its own MiXCR run on the multiplex PCR reads, TCRdb lists one record per CDR3 protein. Of roughly 120,000 distinct CDR3 sequences in the sample, approximately 70% are singletons; the top ten hold 9.3%.

This sequence joins TRBV11-2 and TRBJ1-2; a possible D gene is TRBD1 (5 bases). The TCR originated in a woman aged 60-75 years with primary liver carcinoma and hepatitis B virus infection. The sequenced sample was liver tumor tissue from sampling region 1. Subset described: tumor region T1, superior pole. The chain's CDR3 is CTSSLGAGFGYTL. The CDR3 nucleotides are TGTACCAGCAGCTTAGGGGCCGGTTTCGGCTACACCCTC.